This T cell receptor (beta chain) came from a study of blood T cell repertoires in COVID-19. V lost 4 bases to trimming and J lost 4 bases, with 7 bases between them. The germline V gene has CDR1 KGHSH and CDR2 LQKENI. The CDR3 totals 13 residues. The assay was immunoSEQ multiplex PCR, and TCRdb's table has in-frame clones only and misses some. The sample lists 250,000 to 350,000 clones, around 86% occurring once. The clonotype originates from a woman between 18 and 29 years old who had recovered from COVID-19. The chain has TRBV18 and TRBJ2-2; D perhaps matches TRBD2 (5 bases). Sequencing was performed on PBMCs or T cells enriched from blood (not recorded which). The CDR3: CASSLLVTGELFF. CDR3 nucleotide sequence: TGTGCCAGCTCACTACTAGTCACCGGGGAGCTGTTTTTT.